Listed here are 25 T cell receptor beta chains from one sample, sequenced in a study of T cell responses to AZD1222 COVID-19 vaccine. Profiled with immunoSEQ multiplex PCR; TCRdb holds only in-frame clones, not every one. This sample yields more than 80,000 clones, of which roughly 85% are seen a single time; roughly 3.1% belongs to the top ten. This sample comprised peripheral blood, obtained 28 days after the second AZD1222 dose. Every receptor here comes from an adult who received the AZD1222 COVID-19 vaccine.

The V call is TRBV6-1, the J call TRBJ1-5, with D hard to call. Germline V lookup: CDR1 MNHNS, CDR2 SASEGT. With 2 bases removed from V and 3 bases from J, the gap between germline ends came to 14 bases. This CDR3 has 16 amino acids. CDR3 sequence (DNA): TGTGCCAGCAGTGAATGGGTCGCCCCCCACAATCAGCCCCAGCATTTT. Its translation: CASSEWVAPHNQPQHF.

The chain is built from TRBV28 and TRBJ2-2; unclear D gene. The germline V and J ends were trimmed by 4 bases and 4 bases, with 7 bases remaining between them. This CDR3 region has 13 residues. CDR1 is MDHEN, CDR2 SYDVKM, per germline. CDR3 in DNA: TGTGCCAGCAGTTCCGACTTCACCGGGGAGCTGTTTTTT. Its protein is CASSSDFTGELFF.

This chain connects TRBV19 to TRBJ1-1; D gene ambiguous. Trimming removed 3 bases at V and 0 bases at J, with 5 bases between. Germline assignment: CDR1 LNHDA and CDR2 SQIVND (reference sequence). The CDR3 length is 13 residues. CDR3 sequence (DNA): TGTGCCAGTAGTATTTTCATGAACACTGAAGCTTTCTTT. Encoded protein: CASSIFMNTEAFF.

The chain couples TRBV14 to TRBJ2-7, with 10 bases matching TRBD1. Losses at the gene ends were 5 bases for V and 3 bases for J; bases not matched to a gene: 7. Germline V CDR1 and CDR2: SGHDN, FVKESK. This CDR3 contains 15 residues. The CDR3 loop is CASSGTGTGVYEQYF. CDR3 coding DNA: TGTGCCAGCAGCGGTACCGGGACAGGGGTCTACGAGCAGTACTTC. Complete variable domain (other parts from reference TRBV14 and TRBJ2-7): EAGVTQFPSHSVIEKGQTVTLRCDPISGHDNLYWYRRVMGKEIKFLLHFVKESKQDESGMPNNRFLAERTGGTYSTLKVQPAELEDSGVYFCASSGTGTGVYEQYFGPGTRLTVT.

V usage is TRBV5-6 and J usage is TRBJ1-3, with unresolved D. The CDR3 covers 15 residues. Germline CDR1 SGHDT, CDR2 YYEEEE. V gave up 4 bases and J gave up 0 bases, with 11 bases separating them. CDR3 nucleotide sequence: TGTGCCAGCAGCCCCTCCCCTGACTCTGGAAACACCATATATTTT. Protein sequence: CASSPSPDSGNTIYF.

This clone appeared a few times. The chain combines TRBV28 with TRBJ1-5; weak D call: TRBD1 (5 bases). CDR3 length: 13 residues. CDR1 and CDR2 from the germline V gene are MDHEN and SYDVKM. V lost 4 bases and J lost 7, with 11 bases in between. This CDR3 reads CASSSGAGQPQHF. CDR3 nucleotide sequence: TGTGCCAGCAGTTCCGGGGCCGGGCAGCCCCAGCATTTT.

In its sample, this clone was seen once. The chain carries TRBV2 and TRBJ2-3, with unresolved D. The CDR3 covers 12 residues. The germline gives CDR1 SNHLY, CDR2 FYNNEI. The V gene lost 6 bases and the J gene lost 2 bases, with 6 bases spanning the gap. The CDR3 loop is CASSAFTDTQYF. The CDR3 DNA is TGTGCCAGCAGCGCGTTCACAGATACGCAGTATTTT.

This clone appeared once. The rearrangement links TRBV6-5 to TRBJ2-7, with TRBD1 matching over 7 bases. The CDR3 length is 15 residues. The germline V gene encodes CDR1 MNHEY and CDR2 SVGAGI. V was pared by 2 bases and J by 0 bases, with 4 bases of the junction left unmatched. The CDR3 DNA reads TGTGCCAGCAGTTACGATCCAGGGGGCTCCTACGAGCAGTACTTC. Protein product: CASSYDPGGSYEQYF.

The chain links TRBV5-4 to TRBJ1-3, with D uncertain. The ends were cut back, 1 base at V and 4 bases at J, with 3 bases in the middle. Germline CDR1 and CDR2: SGHNT and YYREEE (reference sequence). CDR3 length equals 12 residues. The CDR3 DNA follows: TGTGCCAGCAGCTTGTACGGAAACACCATATATTTT. Translating it yields CASSLYGNTIYF.

This clone was seen more than once but under ten times. The J gene is TRBJ1-5, the V gene TRBV19; D remains unclear. Trimming stripped 6 bases from V and 0 bases from J, with 3 bases between. Germline V CDR1 and CDR2: LNHDA, SQIVND (reference sequence). The CDR3 length is 12 residues. CDR3 nucleotide sequence: TGTGCCAGTAGCTATAGCAATCAGCCCCAGCATTTT. Its protein product is CASSYSNQPQHF.

A word on this clone: Other DNA sequences from this sample encode an identical CDR3 as well. For the CDR3, the DNA is TGTGCCAGCTCACCACCAGGGAACACTGAAGCTTTCTTT. Translation gives CASSPPGNTEAFF. The chain recombines TRBV18 with TRBJ1-1; D uncertain. Germline-derived CDR1 and CDR2 are KGHSH and LQKENI. The V end lost 0 bases, the J end lost 1 base, and 3 bases lay between the germline ends. This CDR3 is built from 13 residues.

V and J are TRBV4-1 and TRBJ2-5; D may be TRBD1 (6 bases). This CDR3 has 15 residues. The germline V and J ends were trimmed by 3 bases and 5 bases, with 16 bases remaining between them. Germline CDR1 reads MGHRA; CDR2 reads YSYEKL. DNA for the CDR3: TGCGCCAGCAGCCATCAGGGACAAAAGGCGGAGACCCAGTACTTC. It specifies CASSHQGQKAETQYF.

V gene TRBV28 combines with J gene TRBJ1-2; D gene ambiguous. Per the germline V gene, CDR1 is MDHEN and CDR2 is SYDVKM. The CDR3 is made up of 14 amino acids. Between the trimmed V and J ends, which lost 6 bases and 4 bases, there was a span of 15 bases. The CDR3 nucleotides are TGTGCCAGCAGGCCCCCCTCGGGGAGCTATGGCTACACCTTC. It translates to CASRPPSGSYGYTF.

The chain links TRBV9 to TRBJ1-5; the D gene is possibly TRBD1 (5 bases). Germline V gene data show CDR1 as SGDLS and CDR2 as YYNGEE. V lost 3 bases, J lost 5 bases, and 15 bases lay in between. The length of the CDR3 is 15 residues. The CDR3 DNA reads TGTGCCAGCAGCGAGTCGGGGGGTAGTGATCAGCCCCAGCATTTT. Protein sequence: CASSESGGSDQPQHF.

The DNA of the CDR3 is TGTGCCAGCAGCCATAGAGCGGGAACGCGAGAGACCCAGTACTTC. It is translated as CASSHRAGTRETQYF. This sequence joins TRBV5-6 and TRBJ2-5; 7 bases match TRBD2. CDR3 length: 15 amino acids. Unmatched junction bases numbered 10, after V lost 4 bases and J lost 4 bases. Germline loops: CDR1 SGHDT, CDR2 YYEEEE.

This clone was counted a few times. The rearrangement links TRBV19 to TRBJ1-2; unclear D gene. Trimming left V 3 bases short and J 8 bases short, with 22 bases between. Looked up from germline, CDR1 is LNHDA and CDR2 is SQIVND (reference sequence). CDR3 length equals 16 residues. As DNA, the CDR3 is TGTGCCAGTAGTATCCGCCAAGACTCTGTAACGGGGGGCTACACCTTC. Its protein product is CASSIRQDSVTGGYTF.

This clone was observed once. The gene calls are TRBV11-3 and TRBJ1-6, with 7 bases identical to TRBD1. V lost 11 bases and J lost 0; bases outside the gene matches: 13. This CDR3 comprises 17 residues. CDR1 is SGHNT, CDR2 YENEEA, per germline. DNA for the CDR3: TGTGCCGGAAAAGGGGGCAGGGGGAGCTCCTATAATTCACCCCTCCACTTT. It translates to CAGKGGRGSSYNSPLHF. Supplemented by reference TRBV11-3 and TRBJ1-6, the full variable domain reads EAGVVQSPRYKIIEKKQPVAFWCNPISGHNTLYWYLQNLGQGPELLIRYENEEAVDDSQLPKDRFSAERLKGVDSTLKIQPAELGDSAVYLCAGKGGRGSSYNSPLHFGNGTRLTVT.

The chain joins TRBV4-1 to TRBJ1-5; D might be TRBD1 (5 bases). V dropped 1 base and J dropped 3 bases, with 10 bases sitting between them. In germline, CDR1 is MGHRA, CDR2 YSYEKL. This CDR3 has 15 residues. The CDR3 region is CASSQAGGPNQPQHF. The CDR3 DNA is TGCGCCAGCAGCCAAGCTGGGGGTCCCAATCAGCCCCAGCATTTT.

The chain joins TRBV7-6 to TRBJ2-7, with D perhaps matching TRBD2 (6 bases). V dropped 0 bases and J dropped 5 bases, with 23 bases sitting between them. CDR1 and CDR2 from the germline V gene are SGHVS and FNYEAQ. CDR3 length: 18 amino acids. CDR3 DNA sequence: TGTGCCAGCAGCTTAGCGCATGTTGCAAGGAGGGGTTTTCACGAGCAGTACTTC. Translating it yields CASSLAHVARRGFHEQYF.

The rearrangement links TRBV7-9 to TRBJ1-1; 7 bases map to TRBD1. Per germline, CDR1 SEHNR and CDR2 FQNEAQ (reference sequence). With V trimmed by 6 bases and J by 4 bases, 5 bases remained unmatched. The CDR3 is 13 residues long. CDR3 coding DNA: TGTGCCAGCAGTCCAGGGGGGAGCACTGAAGCTTTCTTT. Protein: CASSPGGSTEAFF. Looking up the rest from reference TRBV7-9 and TRBJ1-1 gives the full variable domain: DTGVSQNPRHKITKRGQNVTFRCDPISEHNRLYWYRQTLGQGPEFLTYFQNEAQLEKSRLLSDRFSAERPKGSFSTLEIQRTEQGDSAMYLCASSPGGSTEAFFGQGTRLTVV.

This clone was seen just once. The CDR3 bases are TGTGCCAGCAGCTTAGCGGTCGGGCAGATTAACACTGAAGCTTTCTTT. Encoded protein: CASSLAVGQINTEAFF. The V gene is TRBV7-8, the J gene TRBJ1-1; D not resolved. V dropped 0 bases and J dropped 2 bases, with 13 bases sitting between them. The CDR3 contains 16 residues. Looked up from germline, CDR1 is SGHVS and CDR2 is FQNEAQ.

The J gene is TRBJ2-7, the V gene TRBV11-2, with TRBD1 matching 8 bases. Losses at the gene ends were 5 bases for V and 5 bases for J; bases not matched to a gene: 8. This CDR3 spans 14 amino acids. CDR1 and CDR2 (germline): SGHAT, FQNNGV. CDR3 protein: CASSRTGSGHEQYF. The DNA of the CDR3 is TGTGCCAGCAGCCGGACAGGGAGCGGACACGAGCAGTACTTC.

This clone was counted many times. This chain uses TRBV4-2 with TRBJ1-5; TRBD1 is a possible D gene (5 bases). Trimming cost V 0 bases and J 6 bases, with 6 bases left between them. This CDR3 is 13 amino acids long. Germline-derived CDR1 and CDR2 are LGHNA and YNFKEQ. CDR3 sequence (DNA): TGTGCCAGCAGCCAAGAGGGGGGTCAGCCCCAGCATTTT. Protein product: CASSQEGGQPQHF.

The chain carries TRBV2 and TRBJ1-4; D uncertain. The CDR3 spans 13 residues. The germline gives CDR1 SNHLY, CDR2 FYNNEI. Trimming stripped 9 bases from V and 0 bases from J, with 8 bases between. CDR3 sequence reads: CARPCTTNEKLFF. CDR3 DNA sequence: TGTGCCAGACCTTGTACAACTAATGAAAAACTGTTTTTT.

The V call is TRBV3-1 (or the pseudogene TRBV3-2), the J call TRBJ1-5; D not certain. CDR1 and CDR2 (germline): LGHDT, YNNKEL (reference sequence). V lost 4 bases and J lost 5, with 12 bases in between. The CDR3 sequence is 14 residues long. The CDR3 spells CASSLSDGYQPQHF. The CDR3 DNA reads as TGTGCCAGCAGCCTCTCGGACGGATATCAGCCCCAGCATTTT.